The 10 T cell receptor beta chains in this list originate from one sample, sequenced in a study of regulatory T cells in long-lasting Graves disease. Time point of the sample: persistent/refractory GD, antithyroid drugs over 5 years with positive TRAb. TCR sequences were obtained from RNA taken from PBMCs. The authors built TCR beta libraries using iRepertoire HTBI primers and Arm-PCR of CDR3 regions. One entry per CDR3 protein results from TCRdb running MiXCR on the multiplex PCR reads. Found here are 600,000 to 850,000 distinct CDR3 sequences, 25% to 30% of them singletons; the top ten hold roughly 46%. This sample comprised peripheral blood mononuclear cells (PBMCs), obtained when the disease was refractory, from a patient treated with antithyroid drugs. The receptors were sampled from a female donor with Graves disease.

V and J are TRBV3-1 and TRBJ1-2; D is uncertain. Germline CDR1 reads LGHDT; CDR2 reads YNNKEL (reference sequence). There are 15 residues in the CDR3. Trimming cost V 0 bases and J 4 bases, with 12 bases left between them. The CDR3 DNA reads TGTGCCAGCAGCCAAGATTTCGGCCCGCCCTATGGCTACACCTTC. Residues: CASSQDFGPPYGYTF.

The chain links TRBV14 to TRBJ1-1, with a tentative D call TRBD1 (5 bases). V was cut by 3 bases and J by 1 base, with 9 bases left in between. The CDR3 extends over 14 amino acids. CDR1 is SGHDN, CDR2 FVKESK, per germline. This chain's CDR3 is CASSHSGANTEAFF. CDR3 nucleotide sequence: TGTGCCAGCAGCCATTCCGGGGCGAACACTGAAGCTTTCTTT.

CDR3 bases: TGCGCCAGCAGCCAAGATCTTCGACAGGGGGCGATGGGTGAAAAACTGTTTTTT. Translating gives CASSQDLRQGAMGEKLFF. This chain joins TRBV4-1 and TRBJ1-4, with 10 bases lining up with TRBD1. This CDR3 has 18 residues. Germline assignment: CDR1 MGHRA and CDR2 YSYEKL. Trimming at V came to 0 bases and at J to 7 bases, leaving 11 bases not matched to a gene.

This sequence joins TRBV5-1 and TRBJ1-5; D uncertain. The CDR3 extends over 17 amino acids. Trimming cost V 4 bases and J 2 bases, with 19 bases left between them. Germline CDR1 is SGHRS and CDR2 is YFSETQ. The CDR3 sequence is CASSRRIPASRNQPQHF. The CDR3 DNA follows: TGCGCCAGCAGCCGACGGATTCCCGCTAGTCGCAATCAGCCCCAGCATTTT.

This clonotype has ten or more counts. The genes are TRBV12-5 and TRBJ1-2; D remains unclear. Germline CDR1 reads LGHNT; CDR2 reads FRNRAP. CDR3 length equals 16 residues. Trimming stripped 0 bases from V and 1 base from J, with 12 bases between. CDR3 coding DNA: TGTGCTAGTGGTTTGGTCGAGGAGGGTTATAACTATGGCTACACCTTC. Protein product: CASGLVEEGYNYGYTF.

This chain links TRBV13 with TRBJ2-2, with TRBD2 as a possible D gene (7 bases). The CDR3 consists of 16 residues. Germline V CDR1 and CDR2: PRHDT, FYEKMQ (reference sequence). Between the trimmed V and J ends, which lost 3 bases and 6 bases, there was a span of 17 bases. CDR3: CASSLGGLVPPGELFF. CDR3 in DNA: TGTGCCAGCAGCTTGGGGGGGCTGGTCCCACCCGGGGAGCTGTTTTTT.

As regards this clonotype: A clone one base away is much larger, so this may be a read error. The chain recombines TRBV3-1 with TRBJ2-7; a possible D gene is TRBD1 (6 bases). The CDR3 has 13 residues. Per the germline V gene, CDR1 is LGHDT and CDR2 is YNNKEL (reference sequence). The V and J ends lost 5 bases and 6 bases respectively, with 14 bases between them. The chain's CDR3 is CASSTGTACEQYF. In DNA form, the CDR3 reads TGTGCCAGCAGCACAGGGACGGCTTGCGAGCAGTACTTC.

This clonotype was observed a few times. The chain links TRBV9 to TRBJ1-6; D is uncertain. The CDR3 loop spans 14 amino acids. Trimming pared 3 bases from V and 5 bases from J, leaving 9 bases between. Germline V gene data show CDR1 as SGDLS and CDR2 as YYNGEE. DNA of the CDR3: TGTGCCAGCAGCGCCGGACTGGATAATTCACCCCTCCACTTT. This codes for CASSAGLDNSPLHF.

This clonotype came up many times. The V gene is TRBV11-2, the J gene TRBJ2-2, with D possibly matching TRBD2 (7 bases). Germline V gene data show CDR1 as SGHAT and CDR2 as FQNNGV. The CDR3 has 17 residues. Trimming removed 3 bases from V and 4 bases from J, with 18 bases in between. CDR3 residues: CASSFRIGGLGTGELFF. Here the CDR3 DNA reads TGTGCCAGCAGCTTTCGTATCGGGGGGCTCGGCACCGGGGAGCTGTTTTTT.

This clonotype has a count of ten or more. The CDR3 here is CASRSEPGGSYGYTF. CDR3 nucleotide sequence: TGTGCCAGCAGATCAGAACCGGGGGGTAGCTATGGCTACACCTTC. The chain uses TRBV27 and TRBJ1-2; possible D gene TRBD1, 5 bases. V was pared by 6 bases and J by 4 bases, with 18 bases between. The germline V gene has CDR1 MNHEY and CDR2 SMNVEV (reference sequence). This CDR3 is built from 15 residues.